The 30 T cell receptor beta chains listed next were all sequenced from one sample in a study of blood T cell repertoires in COVID-19. Some clones are missing from TCRdb's copy, which holds only in-frame ones; the method was immunoSEQ multiplex PCR. This sample has about 120,000 clones, with around 87% found just once. What was sequenced was peripheral blood. These receptors were collected from a woman in her seventies with acute or convalescent COVID-19.

The count of this clone is one. This chain uses TRBV4-2 with TRBJ2-1; 8 positions agree with TRBD2. Trimming at V came to 0 bases and at J to 9 bases, leaving 13 bases not matched to a gene. The CDR3 has 17 residues. Germline CDR1 LGHNA, CDR2 YNFKEQ. CDR3 protein: CASSQDFGTSFLREQFF. CDR3 coding DNA: TGTGCCAGCAGCCAAGATTTTGGGACTAGTTTTTTGCGTGAGCAGTTCTTC.

The chain has TRBV14 and TRBJ2-5, with D perhaps TRBD1 (5 bases). CDR1 and CDR2 (germline): SGHDN, FVKESK. V was cut by 4 bases and J by 0 bases, with 12 bases left in between. The CDR3 totals 15 residues. The CDR3 reads CASSLLDSYQETQYF. The CDR3 nucleotides read TGTGCCAGCAGCCTCCTCGACAGCTACCAAGAGACCCAGTACTTC. The entire variable domain, with the rest obtained from reference TRBV14 and TRBJ2-5, is as follows: EAGVTQFPSHSVIEKGQTVTLRCDPISGHDNLYWYRRVMGKEIKFLLHFVKESKQDESGMPNNRFLAERTGGTYSTLKVQPAELEDSGVYFCASSLLDSYQETQYFGPGTRLLVL.

The chain has TRBV12-3 or TRBV12-4 and TRBJ1-2; D unresolved. V lost 10 bases and J lost 4, with 13 bases in between. CDR3 size: 12 residues. CDR3: CATGMEGYGYTF. CDR3 DNA sequence: TGTGCCACCGGCATGGAGGGCTATGGCTACACCTTC.

The chain has TRBV7-9 and TRBJ1-5; 10 bases map to TRBD1. The CDR3 has 16 amino acids. The V segment lost 5 bases and the J segment 3 bases; nucleotides outside the gene matches: 7. Germline V gene lookup returns CDR1 SEHNR and CDR2 FQNEAQ (reference sequence). The CDR3 protein is CASSGDRGSANQPQHF. DNA for the CDR3: TGTGCCAGCAGCGGGGACAGGGGAAGCGCCAATCAGCCCCAGCATTTT.

This clone has just a few counts. The V gene is TRBV5-1, the J gene TRBJ2-2; 7 positions match TRBD2. Germline V CDR1 and CDR2: SGHRS, YFSETQ. The CDR3 runs 16 residues. V trimming: 0 bases; J trimming: 1 base; junction bases outside the gene matches: 3. The CDR3 spells CASSLAPGGNTGELFF. In DNA, the CDR3 is TGCGCCAGCAGCTTGGCCCCGGGGGGGAACACCGGGGAGCTGTTTTTT.

The chain carries TRBV5-4 and TRBJ2-7, with 13 bases aligning to TRBD2. This CDR3 region has 14 residues. The germline gives CDR1 SGHNT, CDR2 YYREEE (reference sequence). V dropped 5 bases and J dropped 2; count of bases not matched to a gene: 1. CDR3 amino acids: CASSTSGGAYEQYF. The DNA for the CDR3 is TGTGCCAGCAGTACTAGCGGGGGGGCCTACGAGCAGTACTTC. Drawing the rest from reference TRBV5-4 and TRBJ2-7, the complete variable domain is ETGVTQSPTHLIKTRGQQVTLRCSSQSGHNTVSWYQQALGQGPQFIFQYYREEENGRGNFPPRFSGLQFPNYSSELNVNALELDDSALYLCASSTSGGAYEQYFGPGTRLTVT.

The gene calls are TRBV10-1 and TRBJ1-3; no firm D call. The CDR3 sequence is 15 residues long. V shed 0 bases and J shed 2 bases, with 8 bases lying between them. CDR1 and CDR2 from the germline V gene are WNHNN and SYGVQD (reference sequence). In DNA form, the CDR3 reads TGCGCCAGCAGTGAGTCGAGGAGACCTGGAAACACCATATATTTT. Protein: CASSESRRPGNTIYF.

The genes are TRBV28 and TRBJ1-5; D not resolved. V dropped 4 bases and J dropped 0 bases, with 7 bases sitting between them. The CDR3 runs to 14 residues. Germline values: CDR1 MDHEN, CDR2 SYDVKM. The CDR3 nucleotides read TGTGCCAGCAGTTCCCACTATAGCAATCAGCCCCAGCATTTT. This sequence encodes CASSSHYSNQPQHF.

This rearrangement joins TRBV9 to TRBJ1-2, with 7 bases identical to TRBD1. The CDR3 has 16 amino acids. Germline V CDR1 and CDR2: SGDLS, YYNGEE. With 1 base clipped from V and 8 bases from J, the junction kept 14 bases outside the gene matches. The DNA for the CDR3 is TGTGCCAGCAGCGTAAGGGGCCCAGACAGGGCGGGAGGCTACACCTTC. Its protein product is CASSVRGPDRAGGYTF.

The chain recombines TRBV5-1 with TRBJ1-2; D is undetermined. There are 16 residues in the CDR3. The V and J ends lost 5 bases and 0 bases respectively, with 17 bases between them. CDR1 is SGHRS, CDR2 YFSETQ, per germline. The CDR3: CASRVHMGLSNYGYTF. The CDR3 DNA follows: TGCGCCAGCAGGGTACACATGGGCCTCTCTAACTATGGCTACACCTTC.

The V and J genes are TRBV9 and TRBJ2-3, with D possibly being TRBD2 (7 bases). The germline V and J ends were trimmed by 0 bases and 1 base, with 15 bases remaining between them. This CDR3 contains 17 residues. From germline, CDR1 is SGDLS and CDR2 YYNGEE. The CDR3 DNA is TGTGCCAGCAGCGTAGAAGTGGCGGGGGCCGGCACAGATACGCAGTATTTT. Amino acids: CASSVEVAGAGTDTQYF.

The rearrangement joins TRBV7-9 to TRBJ1-1, with a possible D match to TRBD1 (6 bases). Germline-derived CDR1 and CDR2 are SEHNR and FQNEAQ (reference sequence). V was pared by 3 bases and J by 1 base, with 9 bases between. The CDR3 is made up of 14 amino acids. This CDR3 reads CASSLGHTNTEAFF. For the CDR3, the DNA is TGTGCCAGCAGCTTGGGACACACGAACACTGAAGCTTTCTTT.

The chain joins TRBV30 to TRBJ2-5; 11 bases are shared with TRBD2. This CDR3 spans 13 amino acids. The V gene's germline CDR1 is GTSNPN and CDR2 SVGIG (reference sequence). Trimming at V came to 5 bases and at J to 8 bases, leaving 7 bases not matched to a gene. CDR3 region: CAWGTSGLGTQYF. The CDR3 DNA reads TGTGCCTGGGGGACTAGCGGCTTAGGAACCCAGTACTTC.

The chain carries TRBV24-1 and TRBJ2-1, with 9 bases aligning to TRBD1. CDR3 length equals 16 residues. V shed 4 bases, J shed 1 base, and the junction held 4 bases outside the gene matches. The germline CDR1 and CDR2 sequences are KGHDR and SFDVKD. The CDR3 sequence: CATSEPGTGSYNEQFF. DNA of the CDR3: TGTGCCACCAGTGAGCCCGGGACAGGGTCCTACAATGAGCAGTTCTTC.

The rearrangement joins TRBV2 to TRBJ1-5; 7 bases agree with TRBD1. CDR1 is SNHLY, CDR2 FYNNEI, per germline. The V gene end was trimmed by 6 bases and the J gene end by 2 bases; junction bases not matched to a gene: 4. The CDR3 has 14 amino acids. The CDR3 sequence: CASRDDRGNQPQHF. CDR3 in DNA: TGTGCCAGCAGAGATGACAGGGGCAATCAGCCCCAGCATTTT.

The rearrangement joins TRBV27 to TRBJ2-3; D is perhaps TRBD2 (6 bases). CDR1 MNHEY and CDR2 SMNVEV come from the germline V gene (reference sequence). This CDR3 comprises 14 residues. Deletions cut 1 base from V and 1 base from J, with 6 bases between. The CDR3 DNA is TGTGCCAGCAGTTTATGGGGGGGCACAGATACGCAGTATTTT. This gives the protein CASSLWGGTDTQYF.

This clone was picked up many times. Other DNA sequences in this specimen translate into the identical CDR3. Written as DNA, the CDR3 is TGTGCCAGCAGTCATACAGATACGCAGTATTTT. Translating gives CASSHTDTQYF. The chain couples TRBV6-5 to TRBJ2-3; D call uncertain. This CDR3 is 11 amino acids long. The germline gives CDR1 MNHEY, CDR2 SVGAGI. V lost 5 bases and J 3 bases, leaving 3 bases between the germline ends.

The chain is built from TRBV5-1 and TRBJ2-1; 10 nucleotides align to TRBD2. After removal of 2 bases from V and 6 bases from J, the junction contained 8 bases not matched to a gene. The CDR3 has 16 amino acids. Germline V CDR1 and CDR2: SGHRS, YFSETQ. CDR3 in amino acids: CASSLASGGAANEQFF. In DNA form, the CDR3 reads TGCGCCAGCAGCTTAGCCAGCGGGGGGGCGGCCAATGAGCAGTTCTTC.

V gene TRBV28 combines with J gene TRBJ1-2; a possible D gene is TRBD1 (6 bases). Per germline, CDR1 MDHEN and CDR2 SYDVKM. The CDR3 consists of 13 residues. Trimming removed 8 bases from V and 6 bases from J, with 16 bases in between. DNA for the CDR3: TGTGCCAGCGGCATACAGGGCAGGGATGGCTACACCTTC. This gives the protein CASGIQGRDGYTF.

DNA for the CDR3: TGTGCCAGCAGCGCCCCGGGACAGGGAGTGAACACTGAAGCTTTCTTT. Its protein product is CASSAPGQGVNTEAFF. The chain uses TRBV7-6 and TRBJ1-1, with TRBD1 identical over 9 bases. The germline CDR1 and CDR2 sequences are SGHVS and FNYEAQ. V lost 5 bases and J lost 0; bases outside the gene matches: 7. This CDR3 comprises 16 residues.

The rearrangement uses TRBV7-3 and TRBJ1-1; 10 bases line up with TRBD1. J lost 4 bases, V lost 5 bases, and 10 bases had no gene match. The CDR3 sequence is 16 residues long. CDR1 is SGHTA, CDR2 FQGTGA, per germline. The CDR3 here is CASSPSPGDRGTEAFF. The CDR3 bases are TGTGCCAGCAGCCCATCACCTGGGGACAGGGGCACTGAAGCTTTCTTT.

V gene TRBV3-1 (or the pseudogene TRBV3-2) combines with J gene TRBJ1-1, with D maybe TRBD1 (5 bases). The CDR3 has 13 amino acids. The germline V and J ends were trimmed by 4 bases and 4 bases, with 10 bases remaining between them. Germline CDR1 is LGHDT and CDR2 is YNNKEL (reference sequence). The CDR3: CASSRWGVTEAFF. The DNA for the CDR3 is TGTGCCAGCAGCCGTTGGGGGGTCACTGAAGCTTTCTTT.

V usage is TRBV9 and J usage is TRBJ1-2; the D is unclear. This CDR3 is 14 amino acids long. CDR1 is SGDLS, CDR2 YYNGEE, per germline. V was cut by 3 bases and J by 4 bases, with 13 bases left in between. This chain's CDR3 is CASSAERVGYGYTF. The CDR3 nucleotides read TGTGCCAGCAGCGCAGAGAGGGTGGGCTATGGCTACACCTTC.

The chain is built from TRBV7-9 and TRBJ2-2; maybe TRBD1 (5 bases). V was pared by 8 bases and J by 1 base, with 20 bases between. The CDR3 runs 17 residues. The germline CDR1 and CDR2 sequences are SEHNR and FQNEAQ (reference sequence). CDR3 DNA sequence: TGTGCCAGCGATGATATTTCTGGGGCGTGGAACACCGGGGAGCTGTTTTTT. Protein product: CASDDISGAWNTGELFF.

The chain carries TRBV7-8 and TRBJ2-3; D gene unclear. Trimming stripped 5 bases from V and 0 bases from J, with 18 bases between. Germline V CDR1 and CDR2: SGHVS, FQNEAQ. This CDR3 region has 17 residues. DNA of the CDR3: TGTGCCAGCAGCCCCACGAGACTCCGTTTTAGCACAGATACGCAGTATTTT. Amino acids: CASSPTRLRFSTDTQYF.

The chain couples TRBV12-5 to TRBJ1-5; D is unresolved. V was shortened by 2 bases and J by 0 bases, with 8 bases between the two germline ends. CDR3 length: 15 amino acids. Per germline, CDR1 LGHNT and CDR2 FRNRAP. As DNA, the CDR3 is TGTGCTAGTGGTTTGTCGGTTTATAGCAATCAGCCCCAGCATTTT. It encodes CASGLSVYSNQPQHF.

V gene TRBV7-2 combines with J gene TRBJ2-3; D perhaps matches TRBD1 (5 bases). Germline-derived CDR1 and CDR2 are SGHTA and FQGNSA. This CDR3 has 14 amino acids. Trimming removed 1 base at V and 7 bases at J, with 12 bases between. CDR3 in amino acids: CASSLGGRGHTQYF. In nucleotides, the CDR3 is TGTGCCAGCAGCTTAGGGGGTAGGGGCCATACGCAGTATTTT.

The V gene is TRBV5-5, the J gene TRBJ2-1; possibly TRBD2 for D (5 bases). V gave up 1 base and J gave up 4 bases, with 9 bases separating them. The CDR3 contains 14 residues. From germline, CDR1 is SGHKS and CDR2 YYEKEE (reference sequence). The CDR3 coding sequence is TGTGCCAGCAGCTTGTCGCGGGTTTACAATGAGCAGTTCTTC. It translates to CASSLSRVYNEQFF.

V usage is TRBV7-3 and J usage is TRBJ1-1; D is undetermined. Looked up from germline, CDR1 is SGHTA and CDR2 is FQGTGA. Deletions cut 0 bases from V and 3 bases from J, with 5 bases between. The CDR3 is made up of 13 amino acids. CDR3 DNA: TGTGCCAGCAGCTTAACAACTTACACTGAAGCTTTCTTT. This translates into CASSLTTYTEAFF. The variable domain in full, completed from reference TRBV7-3 and TRBJ1-1, reads GAGVSQTPSNKVTEKGKYVELRCDPISGHTALYWYRQSLGQGPEFLIYFQGTGAADDSGLPNDRFFAVRPEGSVSTLKIQRTERGDSAVYLCASSLTTYTEAFFGQGTRLTVV.

The CDR3 DNA sequence: TGTGCCAGCATCTCCGGAGTGAACACTGAAGCTTTCTTT. This sequence encodes CASISGVNTEAFF. The chain combines TRBV7-9 with TRBJ1-1, with unresolved D. The CDR3 contains 13 residues. V dropped 7 bases and J dropped 0 bases, with 9 bases sitting between them. Looked up from germline, CDR1 is SEHNR and CDR2 is FQNEAQ (reference sequence).